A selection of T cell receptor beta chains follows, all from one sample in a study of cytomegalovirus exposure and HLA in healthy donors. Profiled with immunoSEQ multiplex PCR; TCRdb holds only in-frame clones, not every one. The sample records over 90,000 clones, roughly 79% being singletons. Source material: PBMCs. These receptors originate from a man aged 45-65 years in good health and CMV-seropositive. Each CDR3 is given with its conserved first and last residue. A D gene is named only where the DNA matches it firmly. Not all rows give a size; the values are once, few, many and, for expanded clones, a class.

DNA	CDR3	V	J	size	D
TGTGCCAGCAGCCTGACGGGGACTGAGCTTAACGTCCTGACTTTC	CASSLTGTELNVLTF	TRBV27	TRBJ2-6	.	.
TGTGCCAGCAGTTACGAGGGGGAAGGTGGAAACACCATATATTTT	CASSYEGEGGNTIYF	TRBV6-6	TRBJ1-3	.	.
TGTGCCAGCAGCAAAGTAGAGGGGGTAGGGGACCCCTTAGCTTTCTTT	CASSKVEGVGDPLAFF	TRBV21-1	TRBJ1-1	.	.
TGTGCCAGCAGCTTGCCGGGAGCGGGAGGGCCCAGCGAGCAGTACTTC	CASSLPGAGGPSEQYF	TRBV5-4	TRBJ2-7	.	TRBD2
TGTGCTAGTGGCCGCTCCGGCCTCCAGGGGCGGAATGAGCAGTTCTTC	CASGRSGLQGRNEQFF	TRBV12-5	TRBJ2-1	.	.
TGTGCCAGCAGTGGTTTAGCGGGGGAGAATGAGCAGTTCTTC	CASSGLAGENEQFF	TRBV27	TRBJ2-1	.	TRBD2
TGCGCCAGCAGCCCGGGAGCGGGAGGGCCAGAGACCCAGTACTTC	CASSPGAGGPETQYF	TRBV5-1	TRBJ2-5	.	TRBD2
TGTGCCATATACGGGGTAAAGACTGAGATCGCTAACTATGGCTACACCTTC	CAIYGVKTEIANYGYTF	TRBV10-3	TRBJ1-2	.	.
TGTGCCAGCTCACTCGAAACGGGAGGGTCCTACGAGCAGTACTTC	CASSLETGGSYEQYF	TRBV18	TRBJ2-7	.	TRBD2
TGTGCCAGCAGTGAAGCGCGGGACAGGGCGTCAAGAGGTTACAATGAGCAGTTCTTC	CASSEARDRASRGYNEQFF	TRBV6-1	TRBJ2-1	.	TRBD1
TGTGCCAGTAGTTTAGCGGGATTCACAGATACGCAGTATTTT	CASSLAGFTDTQYF	TRBV19	TRBJ2-3	.	TRBD2
TGTGCCAGTAGTAAATCTATCGTAGCGGGAGGAATAGGCTACGAGCAGTACTTC	CASSKSIVAGGIGYEQYF	TRBV19	TRBJ2-7	.	TRBD2
TGTGCCAGCAGCTTAGAAGGCCGCGGAAAGCATTTT	CASSLEGRGKHF	TRBV7-9	TRBJ1-5	.	.
TGTGCCAGTAGCCAGCTTAGCGGGAGGGCCGGAACAGATACGCAGTATTTT	CASSQLSGRAGTDTQYF	TRBV19	TRBJ2-3	.	TRBD2
TGTGCCTGGATACGAGGGCCCGGCGAGCAGTACTTC	CAWIRGPGEQYF	TRBV30	TRBJ2-7	.	.
TGTGCCAGCTCACCAGAACGAAGGCGGAATGAGCAGTTCTTC	CASSPERRRNEQFF	TRBV18	TRBJ2-1	once	.
TGTGCCAGCAGCGTAGAATCCGGGACTATCACAGATACGCAGTATTTT	CASSVESGTITDTQYF	TRBV9	TRBJ2-3	.	TRBD2
TGTGCCAGCAGCGTAGATGGACAGCGGATAGAGACCCAGTACTTC	CASSVDGQRIETQYF	TRBV9	TRBJ2-5	.	.
TGTGCCAGCAGCCCGGGACAGGGAGGGCACTTCGAGCAGTTCTTC	CASSPGQGGHFEQFF	TRBV6-6	TRBJ2-1	.	TRBD1
TGCGCCAGCAGCCCCATACCTGGGGGGTCCTACGAGCAGTACTTC	CASSPIPGGSYEQYF	TRBV4-1	TRBJ2-7	.	.
TGCGCCAGCAGCCAGAGGACAGGACTCGAGCAGTACTTC	CASSQRTGLEQYF	TRBV4-3	TRBJ2-7	.	TRBD1
TGTGCCAGTAGTATAGATGGGACAGGGTACCAAGAGACCCAGTACTTC	CASSIDGTGYQETQYF	TRBV19	TRBJ2-5	.	TRBD1
TGTGCCAGCTCACCATCTCAGTTGAACACTGAAGCTTTCTTT	CASSPSQLNTEAFF	TRBV18	TRBJ1-1	few	.
TGTGCCAGCACCGAGGGAGGGAGAGACACAGATACGCAGTATTTT	CASTEGGRDTDTQYF	TRBV7-3	TRBJ2-3	.	TRBD2
TGCGCCAGCAGTCACGCCGGGACAGGGGAGGTTTGCGGGGAGCTGTTTTTT	CASSHAGTGEVCGELFF	TRBV23-1	TRBJ2-2	.	TRBD1
TGTGCCAGTAGTGATATTGCGGGACAGGGGGATCAGCCCCAGCATTTT	CASSDIAGQGDQPQHF	TRBV19	TRBJ1-5	.	TRBD1
TGTGCCAGCAGCGTAGGACTAGCGGCCTCGGCAGATACGCAGTATTTT	CASSVGLAASADTQYF	TRBV9	TRBJ2-3	.	TRBD2
TGTGCCAGCAGCTTAAGGATAGCGGGAAGTAACTACGAGCAGTACTTC	CASSLRIAGSNYEQYF	TRBV7-6	TRBJ2-7	.	TRBD2
TGTGCCAGCAGTGTGGGACAGGGGTCTAACTATGGCTACACCTTC	CASSVGQGSNYGYTF	TRBV27	TRBJ1-2	.	TRBD1
TGTGCCAGCAGTGAACCTGGGGTAGCGGGAGTTTCCCGTGGCTATGAGCAGTTCTTC	CASSEPGVAGVSRGYEQFF	TRBV2	TRBJ2-1	.	TRBD2
TGTGCCAGCAAAGGGAGCGGGTCCCAAGAGACCCAGTACTTC	CASKGSGSQETQYF	TRBV27	TRBJ2-5	.	.
TGTGCCAGCAGCCAAGACAGGGGCTACGAGCAGTACTTC	CASSQDRGYEQYF	TRBV7-6	TRBJ2-7	.	TRBD1
TGTGCCAGCAGCCAAGAGGATGCCGGGACTAGCGGGACCGATGAGCAGTTCTTC	CASSQEDAGTSGTDEQFF	TRBV4-2	TRBJ2-1	few	TRBD2
TGTGCCAGTAGTATAAGCGGGAGAACGGATGAGCAGTTCTTC	CASSISGRTDEQFF	TRBV19	TRBJ2-1	.	TRBD2
TGTGCCAGCAGCTCCTGGGACTTCACCGGGGAGCTGTTTTTT	CASSSWDFTGELFF	TRBV7-2	TRBJ2-2	.	.
TGTGCCAGCAGCTCGGACTCATTGGATGAGCAGTTCTTC	CASSSDSLDEQFF	TRBV7-3	TRBJ2-1	.	.
TGTGCCAGTAGTCCGGCCACAGGGATCTATGGCTACACCTTC	CASSPATGIYGYTF	TRBV19	TRBJ1-2	.	.
TGCGCCAGCGCCCTGACTAGCCCCGGAGTGAATGAGCAGTTCTTC	CASALTSPGVNEQFF	TRBV5-1	TRBJ2-1	.	TRBD2
TGTGCCACCAGCAGATCTAGCGGGATAAACAATGAGCAGTTCTTC	CATSRSSGINNEQFF	TRBV15	TRBJ2-1	.	TRBD2
TGTGCCACCACCCGGGGGTCGAGCTCCTACGAGCAGTACTTC	CATTRGSSSYEQYF	TRBV19	TRBJ2-7	few	.
TGTGCCAGCAGCGTAGGGGCGGGATCCTCCTACGAGCAGTACTTC	CASSVGAGSSYEQYF	TRBV9	TRBJ2-7	.	.
TGTGCCAGCAGCTTATCGACCGGGAGGGATGAGCAGTACTTC	CASSLSTGRDEQYF	TRBV7-6	TRBJ2-7	once	TRBD2
TGTGCCAGCACCCACCGGGACAGGGGCAACAATGAGCAGTTCTTC	CASTHRDRGNNEQFF	TRBV7-9	TRBJ2-1	.	TRBD1
TGTGCCACCACCTCCACGGGGGGTATGCACACTGAAGCTTTCTTT	CATTSTGGMHTEAFF	TRBV15	TRBJ1-1	.	.
TGTGCCTGGGGCAGGGATGCCCCTGAAGCTTTCTTT	CAWGRDAPEAFF	TRBV30	TRBJ1-1	.	.
TGTGCCAGCAGCGCCGCCCCGGGACTAGCGGGAGGTCGAGAGACCCAGTACTTC	CASSAAPGLAGGRETQYF	TRBV9	TRBJ2-5	.	TRBD2
TGTGCCAGCAGCCCGAGTATCACTCAGCCCCAGCATTTT	CASSPSITQPQHF	TRBV6-1	TRBJ1-5	.	.
TGTGCCAGCTCACCAGGGTCAGGGCATAGCAATCAGCCCCAGCATTTT	CASSPGSGHSNQPQHF	TRBV18	TRBJ1-5	.	.
TGTGCCAGCAGTTACGGACCAGGGGAAAGGTCTGCTGAAGCTTTCTTT	CASSYGPGERSAEAFF	TRBV6-5	TRBJ1-1	.	.
TGTGCCAGCAGTTCGGCGGGGGGCAGCACAGATACGCAGTATTTT	CASSSAGGSTDTQYF	TRBV6-6	TRBJ2-3	.	TRBD2
TGCGCCAGCAGCCCCGGGACACCCAAAAACATTCAGTACTTC	CASSPGTPKNIQYF	TRBV4-1	TRBJ2-4	.	.
TGTGCCATCTTGGACTCCGGGACAGGGGCGAGGGAGACCCAGTACTTC	CAILDSGTGARETQYF	TRBV28	TRBJ2-5	.	TRBD1
TGTGCCAGCAGACCCACCCCCCTAGCGGGTGCGTTCACCGGGGAGCTGTTTTTT	CASRPTPLAGAFTGELFF	TRBV27	TRBJ2-2	.	TRBD2
TGTGCCAGCAGCTTGGGGAGCACCGGGGAGCTGTTTTTT	CASSLGSTGELFF	TRBV7-3	TRBJ2-2	.	.
TGCGCCAGCAGCTTGGGGGGGGGTTGGAGTGGCCAAGAGACCCAGTACTTC	CASSLGGGWSGQETQYF	TRBV5-1	TRBJ2-5	few	TRBD2
TGTGCCAGTACACTGGGACAGGCGGTGAACACTGAAGCTTTCTTT	CASTLGQAVNTEAFF	TRBV19	TRBJ1-1	.	TRBD1
TGTGCCAGCAGCTATGGACTAGCGGGAGGTCGAGAGACCCAGTACTTC	CASSYGLAGGRETQYF	TRBV7-7	TRBJ2-5	few	TRBD2
TGCAGCGTATTCTTAACAGGGGACTACGAGCAGTACTTC	CSVFLTGDYEQYF	TRBV29-1	TRBJ2-7	.	TRBD1
TGTGCCAGCTCTTACGGTCGGCGGGGCCTCTATGGCTACACCTTC	CASSYGRRGLYGYTF	TRBV19	TRBJ1-2	.	.
TGCGCCAGCAGTCGCGACAATGATTATGGCTACACCTTC	CASSRDNDYGYTF	TRBV5-1	TRBJ1-2	once	.